These T cell receptor beta chains were read from a single sample in a study of blood T cell repertoires in COVID-19. The assay was immunoSEQ multiplex PCR, and TCRdb's table has in-frame clones only and misses some. The sample includes approximately 240,000 clones, 80% to 90% of them seen just once. The sample was peripheral blood. The receptors were gathered from a man in his fifties or sixties who had recovered from COVID-19. Each CDR3 is given with its conserved first and last residue. Each record gives: V gene, J gene, clone size, D gene, CDR3 DNA, CDR3 protein. A D gene is named only where the DNA matches it firmly. A row's size may be missing; if present it is once, few, many or a size class.

>TRBV28|TRBJ1-5|.|.
TGTGCCAGCAGTTTCCGGGGAAACAATCAGCCCCAGCATTTT
CASSFRGNNQPQHF
>TRBV6-1|TRBJ2-5|.|.
TGTGCCAGCAGTGAAGCGCTGCTCAGAGCGGGGACCCAGTACTTC
CASSEALLRAGTQYF
>TRBV28|TRBJ1-5|once|.
TGTGCCAGCAGTTTGTGGAAGGGGTTTCAGCCCCAGCATTTT
CASSLWKGFQPQHF
>TRBV5-4|TRBJ2-5|.|.
TGTGCCAGCAGCCCAAACCAAGAGACCCAGTACTTC
CASSPNQETQYF
>TRBV27|TRBJ2-6|.|TRBD1
TGTGCCAGCAGCCCGAGGACAGGGCTCCCCTCTGGGGCCAACGTCCTGACTTTC
CASSPRTGLPSGANVLTF
>TRBV7-9|TRBJ2-7|once|TRBD2
TGTGCCAGCAGCTTAGTCCTAGCGGGTTCCTACGAGCAGTACTTC
CASSLVLAGSYEQYF
>TRBV18|TRBJ2-2|.|.
TGTGCCAGCTCACCGAACACACCGACCGGGGAGCTGTTTTTT
CASSPNTPTGELFF
>TRBV24-1|TRBJ2-1|.|.
TGTGCCACCAGTGTAGGGGTGGCGGGATCATACAATGAGCAGTTCTTC
CATSVGVAGSYNEQFF
>TRBV7-6|TRBJ2-3|.|.
TGTGCCAGCAGCTTGGTCCAGCGAGATACGCAGTATTTT
CASSLVQRDTQYF
>TRBV28|TRBJ2-7|.|.
TGTGCCAGCAGTTTATCCGGTGGCAGGGGTTACTACGAGCAGTACTTC
CASSLSGGRGYYEQYF
>TRBV11-2|TRBJ2-7|.|TRBD2
TGTGCCAGCAGAACCGGGACTACCTCCTACGAGCAGTACTTC
CASRTGTTSYEQYF
>TRBV7-2|TRBJ2-5|.|TRBD2
TGTGCCAGCAGCTCAGGACTAGCGGGAGGTACTGAGACCCAGTACTTC
CASSSGLAGGTETQYF
>TRBV27|TRBJ2-7|.|.
TGTGCCAGCAGTTCCCTGACACGTCCCCACGAGCAGTACTTC
CASSSLTRPHEQYF
>TRBV28|TRBJ2-7|.|TRBD1
TGTGCCAGCAGTAGCAGGGGGCGGAAGGTCGACGAGCAGTACTTC
CASSSRGRKVDEQYF
>TRBV11-2|TRBJ2-3|.|.
TGTGCCAGCAGCGGAGGGGTTAGCCTAAGCACAGATACGCAGTATTTT
CASSGGVSLSTDTQYF
>TRBV13|TRBJ2-7|.|TRBD2
TGTGCCAGCAGCCCCCCGGGACTATTGAACGAGCAGTACTTC
CASSPPGLLNEQYF
>TRBV28|TRBJ2-7|.|TRBD2
TGTGCCAGCAGTACCACCCGGACTAGTGGAACCTACGAGCAGTACTTC
CASSTTRTSGTYEQYF
>TRBV6-5|TRBJ2-6|.|.
TGTGCCAGCAGTTACTCGGACAGTGGGGCCAACGTCCTGACTTTC
CASSYSDSGANVLTF
>TRBV7-9|TRBJ2-5|.|TRBD2
TGTGCCAGCAGCCAAGGGGGACTAGCGGGAGGAGAGACCCAGTACTTC
CASSQGGLAGGETQYF
>TRBV28|TRBJ1-6|.|TRBD1
TGTGCCAGCAACACCGGGACAGGGTTTAATTCACCCCTCCACTTT
CASNTGTGFNSPLHF
>TRBV24-1|TRBJ2-3|.|.
TGTGCCACGGCCCGTACCGGGAATCTCACAGATACGCAGTATTTT
CATARTGNLTDTQYF
>TRBV28|TRBJ2-7|.|.
TGTGCCAGCAGTCCTCACTCCGGACTAAACGAGCAGTACTTC
CASSPHSGLNEQYF
>TRBV7-2|TRBJ2-7|.|TRBD2
TGTGCCAGCAGTCGGGGACTAGCGGGAGCGAGGGTCGAGCAGTACTTC
CASSRGLAGARVEQYF
>TRBV6-1|TRBJ2-3|once|.
TGTGCCAGCAGTGAAGGGCAGGGTTTGACAGATACGCAGTATTTT
CASSEGQGLTDTQYF
>TRBV6-5|TRBJ1-4|.|.
TGTGCCAGCAGACCCAGGGGAAGAGCTAATGAAAAACTGTTTTTT
CASRPRGRANEKLFF
>TRBV7-6|TRBJ2-7|.|TRBD2
TGTGCCAGCAGCTTGCTAGGCAGCGGGAGTACCGAGCAGTACTTC
CASSLLGSGSTEQYF
>TRBV4-2|TRBJ2-5|.|.
TGTGCCAGCAGCCAAGGACTAGGGGTGGGAGAGACCCAGTACTTC
CASSQGLGVGETQYF
>TRBV27|TRBJ2-3|.|TRBD2
TGTGCCAGCAGTCCCGCGTGGACTAGCGGGAGGGATACGCAGTATTTT
CASSPAWTSGRDTQYF
>TRBV7-8|TRBJ2-2|.|.
TGTGCCAGCAGCTTAGCCGGACTGAACACCGGGGAGCTGTTTTTT
CASSLAGLNTGELFF
>TRBV10-1|TRBJ2-1|few|TRBD1
TGCGCCAGCAGTAGATCCTGGGACAGGGTACATCCGAATGAGCAGTTCTTC
CASSRSWDRVHPNEQFF
>TRBV6-6|TRBJ1-4|.|.
TGTGCCAGCAGTCAGGACCACCGGGGTACAACTAATGAAAAACTGTTTTTT
CASSQDHRGTTNEKLFF
>TRBV3-1/TRBV3-2|TRBJ2-1|.|TRBD2
TGTGCCAGCAGCCAAGGACTAGCCGAATCCTACAATGAGCAGTTCTTC
CASSQGLAESYNEQFF
>TRBV28|TRBJ1-2|.|TRBD1
TGTGCCAGCAGACCTAGGACAGGACTGTATGGCTACACCTTC
CASRPRTGLYGYTF
>TRBV30|TRBJ2-7|.|.
TGTGCCTGGAGTGCCGGGTTGAGCTCCTACGAGCAGTACTTC
CAWSAGLSSYEQYF
>TRBV3-1/TRBV3-2|TRBJ2-5|.|TRBD2
TGTGCCAGCAGCCAAGGGATCGTGGCGGGAGGGCCAGAGACCCAGTACTTC
CASSQGIVAGGPETQYF
>TRBV6-2/TRBV6-3|TRBJ1-2|.|TRBD1
TGTGCCAGCAGTCGGGGGACAGGGGTTTATGGCTACACCTTC
CASSRGTGVYGYTF
>TRBV6-6|TRBJ1-4|.|.
TGTGCCGGGGGGGGTCCCCATGAAAAACTGTTTTTT
CAGGGPHEKLFF
>TRBV10-2|TRBJ2-5|.|.
TGCGCCAGCAGTGACCATCTCGGGCCAGGGGAGACCCAGTACTTC
CASSDHLGPGETQYF
>TRBV6-4|TRBJ1-5|.|TRBD1
TGTGCCACCTCGGTCAACCGGGACAGGGGATTCAATCAGCCCCAGCATTTT
CATSVNRDRGFNQPQHF
>TRBV28|TRBJ1-5|once|.
TGTGCCAGCAGTTTAAAGGGGCTTGGCAATCAGCCCCAGCATTTT
CASSLKGLGNQPQHF
>TRBV19|TRBJ1-5|.|TRBD1
TGTGCCAGTAGTACCAGTCCCGGGAGGACAGGGGGCCATCAGCCCCAGCATTTT
CASSTSPGRTGGHQPQHF
>TRBV27|TRBJ2-1|.|.
TGTGCCAGCAGTTTTTGGCAGAAATATTTCTTC
CASSFWQKYFF
>TRBV25-1|TRBJ2-1|.|TRBD2
TGTGCCAGCAGCGGAGCGGGACTAGCAAGCAATGAGCAGTTCTTC
CASSGAGLASNEQFF
>TRBV28|TRBJ2-7|few|TRBD2
TGTGCCAGCAGATCCAGCGGGAGGGCCATCAACGAGCAGTACTTC
CASRSSGRAINEQYF
>TRBV18|TRBJ2-1|.|TRBD2
TGTGCCAGCTCACCGGCCGGACTAGTTACCGACCGGGTGCGTAATGAGCAGTTCTTC
CASSPAGLVTDRVRNEQFF
>TRBV19|TRBJ2-2|few|.
TGTGCCTCCTCCGGGACTCTAGACACCGGGGAGCTGTTTTTT
CASSGTLDTGELFF
>TRBV6-5|TRBJ2-7|.|TRBD1
TGTGCCAGCAGGGGGCCCGGGACAGGGGGCTACGAGCAGTACTTC
CASRGPGTGGYEQYF
>TRBV7-9|TRBJ2-7|few|TRBD2
TGTGCCAGCAGCTTAGTGGGGACTAGCGGCTACGAGCAGTACTTC
CASSLVGTSGYEQYF
>TRBV24-1|TRBJ2-2|.|.
TGTGCCACCAGTGGGCCCGGGAGTCTAACCGGGGAGCTGTTTTTT
CATSGPGSLTGELFF
>TRBV10-2|TRBJ2-3|.|.
TGCGCCAGCGGGTCCGAAGGGCGGGCCACAGATACGCAGTATTTT
CASGSEGRATDTQYF
>TRBV5-4|TRBJ1-1|.|.
TGTGCCAGCAGCCCCGACATCACAATTAACACTGAAGCTTTCTTT
CASSPDITINTEAFF
>TRBV4-2|TRBJ2-1|.|TRBD2
TGTGCCAGCAGCCAAGATAAGGGGACTAGCGGCGTCAATGAGCAGTTCTTC
CASSQDKGTSGVNEQFF
>TRBV6-1|TRBJ2-7|.|.
TGTGCCAGCAGTGAATCGGGGGATTTCTACGAGCAGTACTTC
CASSESGDFYEQYF
>TRBV6-5|TRBJ2-1|.|TRBD1
TGTGCCAGCAGCCCGACCGGGACAGGCTACAATGAGCAGTTCTTC
CASSPTGTGYNEQFF
>TRBV15|TRBJ2-7|few|.
TGTGCCACCAGCTTCCGCCGGGGGTATGCCTACGAGCAGTACTTC
CATSFRRGYAYEQYF
>TRBV28|TRBJ2-7|once|TRBD2
TGTGCCAGCAGTTTGGCAGGTAGCGGGAGTGGTTACGAGCAGTACTTC
CASSLAGSGSGYEQYF
>TRBV27|TRBJ2-3|.|.
TGTGCCAGCAGTCCACCGGGACTTTTCACAGATACGCAGTATTTT
CASSPPGLFTDTQYF
>TRBV18|TRBJ2-3|.|TRBD1
TGTGCCAGCTCAAGGGGACAGGAAACAGATACGCAGTATTTT
CASSRGQETDTQYF
>TRBV7-9|TRBJ1-4|few|TRBD1
TGTGCCAGCAGCTCGAGACAGGGGGCGCAGGAAAAACTGTTTTTT
CASSSRQGAQEKLFF